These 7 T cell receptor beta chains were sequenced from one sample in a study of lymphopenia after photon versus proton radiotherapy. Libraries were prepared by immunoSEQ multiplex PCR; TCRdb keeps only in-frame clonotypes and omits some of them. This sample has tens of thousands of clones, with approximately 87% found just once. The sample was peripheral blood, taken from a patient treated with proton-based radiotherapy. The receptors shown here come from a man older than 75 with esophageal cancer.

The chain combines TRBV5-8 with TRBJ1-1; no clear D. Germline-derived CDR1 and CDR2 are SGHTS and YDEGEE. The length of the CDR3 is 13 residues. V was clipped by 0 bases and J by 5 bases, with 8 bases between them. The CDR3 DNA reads TGTGCCAGCAGCTTGGGTAGAGAAACTGAAGCTTTCTTT. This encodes CASSLGRETEAFF.

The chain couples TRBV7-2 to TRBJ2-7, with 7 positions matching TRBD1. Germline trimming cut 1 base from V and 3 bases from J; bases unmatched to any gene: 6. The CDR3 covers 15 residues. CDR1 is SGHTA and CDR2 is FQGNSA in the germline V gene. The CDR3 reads CASSLVGTALYEQYF. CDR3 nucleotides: TGTGCCAGCAGCTTAGTCGGGACAGCCCTCTACGAGCAGTACTTC. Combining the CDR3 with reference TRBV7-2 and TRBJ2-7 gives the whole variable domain GAGVSQSPSNKVTEKGKDVELRCDPISGHTALYWYRQSLGQGLEFLIYFQGNSAPDKSGLPSDRFSAERTGGSVSTLTIQRTQQEDSAVYLCASSLVGTALYEQYFGPGTRLTVT.

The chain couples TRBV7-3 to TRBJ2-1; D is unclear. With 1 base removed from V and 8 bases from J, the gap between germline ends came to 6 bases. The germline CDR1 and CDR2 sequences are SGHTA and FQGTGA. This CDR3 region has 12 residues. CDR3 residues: CASSLIGDEQFF. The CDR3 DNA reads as TGTGCCAGCAGCTTAATTGGGGATGAGCAGTTCTTC.

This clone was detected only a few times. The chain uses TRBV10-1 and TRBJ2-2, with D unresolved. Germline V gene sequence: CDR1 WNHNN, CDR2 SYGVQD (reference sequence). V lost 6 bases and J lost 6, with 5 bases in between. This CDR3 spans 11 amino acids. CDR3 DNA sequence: TGCGCCAGCAGGGGTTCCGGGGAGCTGTTTTTT. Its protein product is CASRGSGELFF.

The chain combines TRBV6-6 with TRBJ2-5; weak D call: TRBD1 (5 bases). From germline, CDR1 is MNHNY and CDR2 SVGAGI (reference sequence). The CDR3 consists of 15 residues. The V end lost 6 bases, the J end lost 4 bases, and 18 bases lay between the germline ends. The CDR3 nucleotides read TGTGCCAGCAGCCCAGGGTTTGGGCCACTAGAGACCCAGTACTTC. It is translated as CASSPGFGPLETQYF.

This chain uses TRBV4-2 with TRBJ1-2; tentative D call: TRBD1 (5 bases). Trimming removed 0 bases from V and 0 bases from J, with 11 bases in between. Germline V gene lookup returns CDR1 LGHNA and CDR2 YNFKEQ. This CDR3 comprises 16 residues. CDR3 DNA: TGTGCCAGCAGCCAAGAGGGGGGGACTTCTAACTATGGCTACACCTTC. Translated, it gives CASSQEGGTSNYGYTF.

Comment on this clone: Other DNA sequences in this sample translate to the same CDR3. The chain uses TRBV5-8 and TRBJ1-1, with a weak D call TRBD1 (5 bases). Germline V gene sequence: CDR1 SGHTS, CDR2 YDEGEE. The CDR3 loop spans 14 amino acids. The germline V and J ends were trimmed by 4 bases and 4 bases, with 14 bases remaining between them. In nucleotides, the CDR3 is TGTGCCAGCAGCCTTAGGGGTCTGGGCACTGAAGCTTTCTTT. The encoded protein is CASSLRGLGTEAFF.